These T cell receptor beta chains were read from a single sample in a study of cytomegalovirus exposure and HLA in healthy donors. Repertoires were generated with immunoSEQ multiplex PCR, while TCRdb's copy carries only in-frame clones and drops some. The sample shows fewer than 200,000 clones, about 81% of them seen only once. The source material was PBMCs. These receptors were obtained from a woman under 40 in good health and CMV-seronegative. The CDR3 runs from the conserved cysteine through the conserved F or W. Each record gives: clone size, J gene, D gene, V gene, CDR3 DNA, CDR3 protein. The D gene is left open where the match is weak. The listing skips clone size in some rows; elsewhere it reads once, few, many or a size class.

size: .; J: TRBJ1-1; D: .; V: TRBV15; DNA: TGTGCCACCGCATCTACCACGTCGTGGACTGAAGCTTTCTTT; CDR3: CATASTTSWTEAFF
size: few; J: TRBJ2-2; D: .; V: TRBV4-3; DNA: TGCGCCAGCAGCCAAGTAGGGGTGGACACCGGGGAGCTGTTTTTT; CDR3: CASSQVGVDTGELFF
size: .; J: TRBJ2-7; D: .; V: TRBV28; DNA: TGTGCCAGCAGTTTAGGAGGCGCCAGCTCCTACGAGCAGTACTTC; CDR3: CASSLGGASSYEQYF
size: .; J: TRBJ2-2; D: TRBD2; V: TRBV4-3; DNA: TGCGCCAGCAGCCAAGATCTTTTCGGGGGGGATAACACCGGGGAGCTGTTTTTT; CDR3: CASSQDLFGGDNTGELFF
size: once; J: TRBJ2-1; D: TRBD1; V: TRBV15; DNA: TGTGCCACCAGCAGAGAATCCGAGACAGGGAACAATGAGCAGTTCTTC; CDR3: CATSRESETGNNEQFF
size: .; J: TRBJ2-3; D: TRBD2; V: TRBV4-3; DNA: TGCGCCAGCAGCCAAGAGTCGTCTGGCGGGGGGGCACCAGATACGCAGTATTTT; CDR3: CASSQESSGGGAPDTQYF
size: once; J: TRBJ1-2; D: .; V: TRBV5-6; DNA: TGTGCCAGCAGCTTGGGATACGGTTCTAGGGGCTACACCTTC; CDR3: CASSLGYGSRGYTF
size: .; J: TRBJ1-1; D: TRBD1; V: TRBV27; DNA: TGTGCCAGCAGTTTATCTGGGCAGGGGGCCGACACTGAAGCTTTCTTT; CDR3: CASSLSGQGADTEAFF
size: .; J: TRBJ2-3; D: TRBD1; V: TRBV19; DNA: TGTGCCACCGGGGACAGTATCACAGATACGCAGTATTTT; CDR3: CATGDSITDTQYF
size: .; J: TRBJ1-1; D: .; V: TRBV27; DNA: TGTGCCAGCAGTTTGGGGGCAGGGCCCTTGAACACTGAAGCTTTCTTT; CDR3: CASSLGAGPLNTEAFF
size: .; J: TRBJ2-1; D: .; V: TRBV7-9; DNA: TGTGCCAGCAGCTTAGACGGGAGTGGCGATGAGCAGTTCTTC; CDR3: CASSLDGSGDEQFF
size: .; J: TRBJ2-5; D: .; V: TRBV29-1; DNA: TGCAGCGTCCGGGAGACCCAAGAGACCCAGTACTTC; CDR3: CSVRETQETQYF
size: .; J: TRBJ2-3; D: TRBD1; V: TRBV5-1; DNA: TGCGCCAGCAGCCGGACAGGGGACACAGATACGCAGTATTTT; CDR3: CASSRTGDTDTQYF
size: .; J: TRBJ2-5; D: TRBD1; V: TRBV18; DNA: TGTGCCAGCTCACCTTCAGGGGGCCAAGAGACCCAGTACTTC; CDR3: CASSPSGGQETQYF
size: .; J: TRBJ2-7; D: TRBD2; V: TRBV5-1; DNA: TGCGCCAGCAGCGGGGCTAGCGGGGCCTACGAGCAGTACTTC; CDR3: CASSGASGAYEQYF
size: .; J: TRBJ2-7; D: .; V: TRBV27; DNA: TGTGCCAGCAGTTTCGACTGGTCTTACGAGCAGTACTTC; CDR3: CASSFDWSYEQYF
size: .; J: TRBJ1-2; D: TRBD1; V: TRBV6-5; DNA: TGTGCCAGCAGACTATTAAACGACAGGGCCGATGGCTACACCTTC; CDR3: CASRLLNDRADGYTF
size: .; J: TRBJ1-1; D: TRBD1; V: TRBV6-6; DNA: TGTGCCAGCAGTCCCGACAGGGGATCCGCTGAAGCTTTCTTT; CDR3: CASSPDRGSAEAFF
size: .; J: TRBJ2-2; D: TRBD1; V: TRBV4-3; DNA: TGCGCCAGCAGCCAGATCTGGACAGGGATTAACACCGGGGAGCTGTTTTTT; CDR3: CASSQIWTGINTGELFF
size: .; J: TRBJ2-3; D: .; V: TRBV28; DNA: TGTGCCATCAGGGGAGACTATACGCAGTATTTT; CDR3: CAIRGDYTQYF